Following are 21 T cell receptor beta chains from one sample sequenced in a study of glioma-infiltrating T cells. Amplification of TCR alpha and beta CDR3 regions from RNA used iRepertoire nested multiplex PCR. TCRdb passed the multiplex PCR reads through MiXCR, listing each CDR3 protein once. The sample lists 150,000 to 200,000 distinct CDR3 sequences, around 40% occurring once. Material for sequencing was glioma tissue, nonneoplastic brain tissue, or PBMCs (not recorded which). The receptor set was obtained from a human donor with low-grade glioma or glioblastoma, undergoing nonglioma brain surgery, or in good health (not recorded which).

The rearrangement joins TRBV19 to TRBJ2-1, with 7 bases matching TRBD1. TRBJ2-7 matches the DNA end more closely, so the J call is doubtful. CDR1 LNHDA and CDR2 SQIVND come from the germline V gene (reference sequence). This CDR3 is built from 14 residues. The CDR3 bases are TGTGCCAGTAGTAAAAGACAGGGAGTCCACGAGCAGTACTTC. Its translation is CASSKRQGVHEQYF.

Comment on this clonotype: Germline and junction disagree at one end, which may indicate a read error. The chain uses TRBV20-1 and TRBJ2-1, with D hard to call. Germline CDR1 reads DFQATT; CDR2 reads SNEGSKA (reference sequence). There are 16 residues in the CDR3. The chain's CDR3 is CSARDSAIPAYNEELF. The CDR3 DNA sequence: TGCAGTGCTAGAGATAGTGCGATCCCAGCCTACAATGAGGAGTTATTC.

Concerning this clonotype: A much larger clone differs by one base, so this may be a read error. The CDR3 sequence: CASSPGQGSYEQFF. CDR3 in DNA: TGTGCCAGCAGCCCGGGACAGGGGTCCTACGAGCAGTTCTTC. This sequence joins TRBV11-2 and TRBJ2-3; TRBD1 matches at 10 bases. The closer fit of TRBJ2-1 to the DNA end suggests the J call may be wrong. In germline, CDR1 is SGHAT, CDR2 FQNNGV. The CDR3 totals 14 residues.

This clonotype was seen repeatedly, ten times or more. The chain joins TRBV20-1 to TRBJ1-6, with D possibly TRBD1 on 6 matching bases. The CDR3 totals 14 residues. CDR1 is DFQATT, CDR2 SNEGSKA, per germline (reference sequence). The V and J ends lost 0 bases and 9 bases respectively, with 12 bases between them. The CDR3, as DNA: TGCAGTGCTAGAGATCAGGGGTGGGTTTCACCCCTCCACTTT. This codes for CSARDQGWVSPLHF.

This clonotype was seen many times. This chain joins TRBV6-1 and TRBJ2-3; possible D gene TRBD2, 6 bases. V was pared by 7 bases and J by 3 bases, with 23 bases between. Germline CDR1 is MNHNS and CDR2 is SASEGT. The CDR3 spans 17 residues. For the CDR3, the DNA is TGTGCCAGCACTTTAGGAGTGGACCGGGGAGGTACAGATACGCAGTATTTT. Amino acid sequence: CASTLGVDRGGTDTQYF.

Many counts were recorded for this clonotype. The chain has TRBV10-3 and TRBJ1-1; 7 positions agree with TRBD1. Germline values: CDR1 ENHRY, CDR2 SYGVKD. The CDR3 has 13 residues. The ends lost 6 bases at V and 3 bases at J; junction bases unmatched: 4. The CDR3 sequence: CAISKDRDTEAFF. The DNA of the CDR3 is TGTGCCATCAGCAAAGACAGGGACACTGAAGCTTTCTTT.

This rearrangement joins TRBV24-1 to TRBJ2-7; D might be TRBD1 (5 bases). Germline V gene sequence: CDR1 KGHDR, CDR2 SFDVKD. CDR3 size: 15 residues. V lost 3 bases, J lost 6 bases, and 17 bases lay in between. The CDR3 region is CATSDIVVTVVEQYF. Written as DNA, the CDR3 is TGTGCCACCAGTGATATCGTTGTGACAGTTGTCGAGCAGTACTTC.

This clonotype was seen a few times. The V gene is TRBV7-2, the J gene TRBJ2-7, with a possible D match to TRBD2 (5 bases). Germline assignment: CDR1 SGHTA and CDR2 FQGNSA. The germline V and J ends were trimmed by 2 bases and 3 bases, with 8 bases remaining between them. The CDR3 length is 13 residues. CDR3: CASSLLANYEQYF. The CDR3 region has the DNA TGTGCCAGCAGCTTACTAGCTAACTACGAGCAGTACTTC.

V is TRBV29-1 and J is TRBJ2-7; a possible D gene is TRBD1 (6 bases). Trimming removed 0 bases at V and 3 bases at J, with 9 bases between. CDR1 SQVTM and CDR2 ANQGSEA come from the germline V gene. The CDR3 length is 13 residues. The CDR3 loop reads CSVEEGADYEQYF. CDR3 bases: TGCAGCGTTGAAGAGGGGGCCGACTACGAGCAGTACTTC.

The chain combines TRBV6-6 with TRBJ2-3; a weak D match, TRBD1 (7 bases). Germline-derived CDR1 and CDR2 are MNHNY and SVGAGI (reference sequence). The CDR3 is 16 amino acids. The ends were cut back, 5 bases at V and 1 base at J, with 16 bases in the middle. Here the CDR3 DNA reads TGTGCCAGCAGTCCCATGACTAGGGGGCGCACAGATACGCAGTATTTT. Protein sequence: CASSPMTRGRTDTQYF.

There are many counts of this clonotype. This chain links TRBV2 with TRBJ2-1; TRBD2 matches at 8 bases. The CDR3 consists of 14 residues. V lost 4 bases and J lost 8; bases outside the gene matches: 7. Germline V gene data show CDR1 as SNHLY and CDR2 as FYNNEI. The DNA of the CDR3 is TGTGCCAGCAGTGTCGGGCGGGAGGTCCATGAGCAGTTCTTC. Its translation: CASSVGREVHEQFF. Complete variable domain (other parts from reference TRBV2 and TRBJ2-1): EPEVTQTPSHQVTQMGQEVILRCVPISNHLYFYWYRQILGQKVEFLVSFYNNEISEKSEIFDDQFSVERPDGSNFTLKIRSTKLEDSAMYFCASSVGREVHEQFFGPGTRLTVL.

This clonotype was detected once. The chain is built from TRBV7-2 and TRBJ1-1, with a weak D call TRBD1 (5 bases). This CDR3 is 13 amino acids long. From germline, CDR1 is SGHTA and CDR2 FQGNSA. Trimming left V 6 bases short and J 11 bases short, with 19 bases between. As DNA, the CDR3 is TGTGCCAGCAGATCGGGATACAGGAGGGACGCTTTCTTT. Its protein product is CASRSGYRRDAFF.

To note about this clonotype: A read error is possible here, since a much larger clone lies one base away. V usage is TRBV6-6 and J usage is TRBJ2-7, with TRBD2 matching 10 bases. The junction had 6 bases not matched to a gene; V was cut back by 1 base and J by 6 bases. The CDR3 totals 15 residues. Looked up from germline, CDR1 is MNHNY and CDR2 is SVGAGI (reference sequence). The CDR3 protein is CASSYLGLAPREQYF. CDR3 nucleotide sequence: TGTGCCAGCAGTTACTTGGGACTAGCGCCACGCGAGCAGTACTTC.

This clonotype was seen a handful of times. A much larger clone sits a single nucleotide away, making a read error possible. The conserved final phenylalanine or tryptophan is absent from the CDR3, which likely points to a read error. This sequence joins TRBV28 and TRBJ1-2, with 9 bases aligning to TRBD1. This CDR3 region has 13 residues. CDR1 and CDR2 (germline): MDHEN, SYDVKM. With 6 bases clipped from V and 6 bases from J, the junction kept 5 bases outside the gene matches. CDR3 residues: CASRPQGANGYTL. The CDR3, as DNA: TGTGCCAGCAGACCACAGGGGGCGAATGGCTACACCTTA.

This clonotype was seen a handful of times. The chain carries TRBV3-1 and TRBJ2-1; D may be TRBD1 (5 bases). V was pared by 5 bases and J by 6 bases, with 11 bases between. Germline CDR1 is LGHDT and CDR2 is YNNKEL (reference sequence). The CDR3 is 13 residues long. In DNA form, the CDR3 reads TGTGCCAGCAGCTTCATTGGGGCCAATGAGCAGTTCTTC. Residues: CASSFIGANEQFF.

There are many counts of this clonotype. The DNA for the CDR3 is TGCGCCAGCAGCCAAGAAGGGGGCGGGAGGGTTAGCACAGATACGCAGTATTTT. This sequence encodes CASSQEGGGRVSTDTQYF. This sequence joins TRBV4-1 and TRBJ2-3; 9 bases map to TRBD2. The CDR3 has 18 amino acids. Trimming at V came to 0 bases and at J to 0 bases, leaving 7 bases not matched to a gene. CDR1 and CDR2 from the germline V gene are MGHRA and YSYEKL.

This clonotype was observed many times. V is TRBV28 and J is TRBJ2-7; D possibly uses TRBD1 or TRBD2 (5 bases each). Per the germline V gene, CDR1 is MDHEN and CDR2 is SYDVKM. CDR3 size: 13 residues. Trimming cost V 3 bases and J 3 bases, with 9 bases left between them. In nucleotides, the CDR3 is TGTGCCAGCAGTTTGGGACGATACTACGAGCAGTACTTC. Residues: CASSLGRYYEQYF.

Details on this clonotype: This may be a read error, as it is one base from a much larger clone. This chain connects TRBV7-8 to TRBJ1-5; unclear D gene. The CDR3 runs to 15 residues. The V and J ends lost 5 bases and 3 bases respectively, with 14 bases between them. The germline CDR1 and CDR2 sequences are SGHVS and FQNEAQ. The CDR3 sequence is CASSTLDGVNQPQHF. CDR3 DNA sequence: TGTGCCAGCAGCACACTGGACGGAGTCAATCAGCCCCAGCATTTT. Filled out from reference TRBV7-8 and TRBJ1-5, the complete variable domain reads GAGVSQSPRYKVAKRGQDVALRCDPISGHVSLFWYQQALGQGPEFLTYFQNEAQLDKSGLPSDRFFAERPEGSVSTLKIQRTQQEDSAVYLCASSTLDGVNQPQHFGDGTRLSIL.

V gene TRBV5-1 combines with J gene TRBJ2-3; TRBD2 aligns across 9 bases. Trimming cost V 4 bases and J 1 base; bases outside gene matches: 4. Germline V gives CDR1 SGHRS, CDR2 YFSETQ. The CDR3 length is 15 residues. The CDR3, as DNA: TGCGCCAGCAGCCCTAAGCGGGAGGGCACAGATACGCAGTATTTT. This encodes CASSPKREGTDTQYF.

This clonotype occurred many times. This chain links TRBV29-1 with TRBJ2-7; TRBD2 matches 7 bases. CDR3 length: 13 residues. The germline gives CDR1 SQVTM, CDR2 ANQGSEA. V trimming: 3 bases; J trimming: 0 bases; junction bases outside the gene matches: 2. The CDR3 DNA is TGCAGCGTTGAGCGGGAGAGCTCCTACGAGCAGTACTTC. Translation gives CSVERESSYEQYF.

Comment on this clonotype: A read error may explain this, as a much larger clone is one base away. The chain carries TRBV7-2 and TRBJ1-5, with 7 bases matching TRBD1. Germline CDR1 SGHTA, CDR2 FQGNSA. This CDR3 is 15 amino acids long. Trimming at V came to 1 base and at J to 7 bases, leaving 7 bases not matched to a gene. This chain's CDR3 is CASSLETGSGQPQHF. The CDR3 DNA is TGTGCCAGCAGCTTAGAGACAGGGTCTGGACAGCCCCAGCATTTT.